One sample yielded the 25 T cell receptor beta chains listed below, sequenced in a study of identical twins. TCRdb called the 5' RACE reads again in MiXCR, with one record for every CDR3 protein. The repertoire includes over 500,000 distinct CDR3 sequences, less than 25% of them detected once, and roughly 0.9% sits in the top ten. These same records also appear under a second study, on T cells expressing NK-cell markers.

The source material was CD4+ T cells sorted from blood. All receptors derive from a woman under 30 in good health.

The J gene is TRBJ2-1, the V gene TRBV19; D unresolved. The germline V gene has CDR1 LNHDA and CDR2 SQIVND (reference sequence). Trimming pared 5 bases from V and 9 bases from J, leaving 14 bases between. The CDR3 is 13 residues long. CDR3: CASSAAGGGEQFF. CDR3 in DNA: TGTGCCAGTAGTGCGGCAGGTGGCGGTGAGCAGTTCTTC.

This clonotype was seen at least ten times. This chain uses TRBV5-1 with TRBJ2-3; D uncertain. The germline V gene encodes CDR1 SGHRS and CDR2 YFSETQ. Trimming took off 0 bases at V and 2 bases at J, with 7 bases between the two ends. The CDR3 length is 14 residues. For the CDR3, the DNA is TGCGCCAGCAGCTTGGTTGAATCCACAGATACGCAGTATTTT. Translated, it gives CASSLVESTDTQYF.

In regard to this clonotype: One base away lies a much larger clone, so this may be a sequencing read error. The CDR3 loop is CASSRGTQQFF. Here the CDR3 DNA reads TGTGCCAGCAGCCGCGGGACCCAGCAGTTCTTC. The genes are TRBV11-2 and TRBJ2-1; D perhaps matches TRBD2 (6 bases). CDR3 size: 11 residues. The germline V and J ends were trimmed by 5 bases and 11 bases, with 10 bases remaining between them. CDR1 is SGHAT and CDR2 is FQNNGV in the germline V gene. Complete variable domain (other parts from reference TRBV11-2 and TRBJ2-1): EAGVAQSPRYKIIEKRQSVAFWCNPISGHATLYWYQQILGQGPKLLIQFQNNGVVDDSQLPKDRFSAERLKGVDSTLKIQPAKLEDSAVYLCASSRGTQQFFGPGTRLTVL.

This chain connects TRBV5-1 to TRBJ2-2; 7 bases match TRBD2. V shed 5 bases and J 5 bases; nucleotides not matched to a gene: 9. Germline V gene lookup returns CDR1 SGHRS and CDR2 YFSETQ. This CDR3 spans 15 amino acids. CDR3 bases: TGCGCCAGCAGAAGGCTAGCGGACGCAACCGGGGAGCTGTTTTTT. This sequence encodes CASRRLADATGELFF.

The chain is built from TRBV20-1 and TRBJ2-3, with 8 nucleotides matching TRBD2. Germline CDR1 and CDR2: DFQATT and SNEGSKA (reference sequence). This CDR3 spans 15 amino acids. V lost 0 bases and J lost 6; bases outside the gene matches: 8. The CDR3 loop is CSARDGTGGPDTQYF. The CDR3, as DNA: TGCAGTGCTAGAGATGGGACGGGAGGGCCGGATACGCAGTATTTT.

The CDR3 loop reads CASSLGRRGDEQYF. In DNA form, the CDR3 reads TGTGCCAGCAGTCTGGGACGTCGGGGAGACGAGCAGTACTTC. The chain combines TRBV6-1 with TRBJ2-7; D may be TRBD1 or TRBD2 (5 bases each). From germline, CDR1 is MNHNS and CDR2 SASEGT. V was pared by 5 bases and J by 5 bases, with 16 bases between. CDR3 length equals 14 residues.

This chain uses TRBV12-5 with TRBJ2-3, with 12 bases matching TRBD2. Germline assignment: CDR1 LGHNT and CDR2 FRNRAP. This CDR3 has 15 residues. V lost 5 bases, J lost 5 bases, and 5 bases stayed unmatched. The CDR3 sequence: CASGPTSGRRDTQYF. The CDR3 DNA sequence: TGTGCTAGTGGTCCGACTAGCGGGAGACGAGATACGCAGTATTTT.

The table lists this clonotype with a few counts. The genes are TRBV7-2 and TRBJ2-1, with 7 nucleotides matching TRBD2. V gave up 10 bases and J gave up 7 bases; unmatched junction bases: 10. CDR1 and CDR2 (germline): SGHTA, FQGNSA. The CDR3 is 13 amino acids. The DNA for the CDR3 is TGTGCCACCGGGAGGACCATCGAAAATGAGCAGTTCTTC. This gives the protein CATGRTIENEQFF.

This clonotype turned up a few times. The genes are TRBV20-1 and TRBJ1-2; TRBD1 is a possible D gene (6 bases). Per germline, CDR1 DFQATT and CDR2 SNEGSKA (reference sequence). V shed 4 bases and J shed 5 bases, with 11 bases lying between them. The CDR3 has 12 residues. CDR3 nucleotide sequence: TGCAGTGCTACAGGGGTGGGGTATGGCTACACCTTC. This encodes CSATGVGYGYTF.

This clonotype has just a few counts. The rearrangement uses TRBV4-2 and TRBJ2-7, with D possibly called TRBD1 or TRBD2 (6 bases each). This CDR3 has 16 amino acids. The V gene lost 3 bases and the J gene lost 2 bases, with 17 bases spanning the gap. CDR1 is LGHNA, CDR2 YNFKEQ, per germline. The CDR3 DNA sequence: TGTGCCAGCAGCCAGGACTACAGGGAAGCCCCCTACGAGCAGTACTTC. It translates to CASSQDYREAPYEQYF.

This clonotype was picked up a small number of times. The chain recombines TRBV5-1 with TRBJ2-1; 13 nucleotides align to TRBD2. The V segment lost 4 bases and the J segment 4 bases; nucleotides outside the gene matches: 8. This CDR3 has 17 amino acids. Germline CDR1 SGHRS, CDR2 YFSETQ. Here the CDR3 reads CASSNALAGGRYNEQFF. CDR3 nucleotides: TGCGCCAGCAGCAATGCACTAGCGGGGGGGCGGTACAATGAGCAGTTCTTC.

The rearrangement uses TRBV6-5 and TRBJ1-5; TRBD1 might be the D (6 bases). CDR1 is MNHEY, CDR2 SVGAGI, per germline. Trimming took 0 bases from V and 7 from J, leaving 16 bases between them. CDR3 size: 16 residues. The DNA for the CDR3 is TGTGCCAGCAGTTACTCACAGGGTTCTGGGAAGCAGCCCCAGCATTTT. Protein product: CASSYSQGSGKQPQHF.

V is TRBV12-3 or TRBV12-4 and J is TRBJ2-3; 8 bases are a match to TRBD2. V was pared by 4 bases and J by 10 bases, with 1 base of the junction left unmatched. This CDR3 has 11 residues. This CDR3 is CASSYGRAQYF. Here the CDR3 DNA reads TGTGCCAGCAGTTACGGGAGGGCGCAGTATTTT.

This clonotype was counted only a few times. The gene calls are TRBV27 and TRBJ2-1, with D perhaps being TRBD1 or TRBD2 (5 bases each). Trimming pared 6 bases from V and 6 bases from J, leaving 15 bases between. The CDR3 spans 14 residues. CDR1 MNHEY and CDR2 SMNVEV come from the germline V gene (reference sequence). CDR3 DNA sequence: TGTGCCAGCAGCCGAGGGGTTCGGAGCAATGAGCAGTTCTTC. Protein: CASSRGVRSNEQFF.

The V gene is TRBV6-1, the J gene TRBJ2-1, with a weak D call TRBD1 (8 bases). The CDR3 runs 14 residues. The V gene's germline CDR1 is MNHNS and CDR2 SASEGT. Trimming shortened V by 8 bases and J by 7 bases, and 18 bases separated the two germline ends. CDR3: CASGRTGRGNEQFF. As DNA, the CDR3 is TGTGCCAGCGGGAGGACAGGGAGGGGAAATGAGCAGTTCTTC.

This clonotype was found a few times. The V and J genes are TRBV12-3 or TRBV12-4 and TRBJ2-1; a possible D gene is TRBD2 (5 bases). The CDR3 is made up of 14 amino acids. The ends were cut back, 6 bases at V and 6 bases at J, with 15 bases in the middle. For the CDR3, the DNA is TGTGCCAGCAGACCGGGAAGCAGCGGCAATGAGCAGTTCTTC. Its translation: CASRPGSSGNEQFF.

V and J are TRBV7-2 and TRBJ2-1, with D perhaps TRBD1 (6 bases). The CDR3 is 16 amino acids. Germline CDR1 is SGHTA and CDR2 is FQGNSA. With 6 bases removed from V and 1 base from J, the gap between germline ends came to 16 bases. CDR3 nucleotides: TGTGCCAGCAGTCTAGCTCAGGGGACATCCTACAATGAGCAGTTCTTC. Its protein product is CASSLAQGTSYNEQFF.

The chain recombines TRBV7-2 with TRBJ1-3, with D unclear. The germline V gene encodes CDR1 SGHTA and CDR2 FQGNSA. The CDR3 extends over 16 amino acids. Trimming removed 5 bases from V and 0 bases from J, with 14 bases in between. The CDR3 loop is CASSQVSYGSGNTIYF. The CDR3 bases are TGTGCCAGCAGCCAAGTCTCGTATGGCTCTGGAAACACCATATATTTT. The whole variable domain, filled in from reference TRBV7-2 and TRBJ1-3, reads GAGVSQSPSNKVTEKGKDVELRCDPISGHTALYWYRQSLGQGLEFLIYFQGNSAPDKSGLPSDRFSAERTGGSVSTLTIQRTQQEDSAVYLCASSQVSYGSGNTIYFGEGSWLTVV.

V usage is TRBV27 and J usage is TRBJ1-1; D uncertain. CDR3 size: 14 residues. V dropped 2 bases and J dropped 2 bases, with 9 bases sitting between them. Germline V lookup: CDR1 MNHEY, CDR2 SMNVEV (reference sequence). In DNA, the CDR3 is TGTGCCAGCAGTTTAAACGGAGACAACACTGAAGCTTTCTTT. Translation gives CASSLNGDNTEAFF.

The rearrangement joins TRBV6-5 to TRBJ2-1, with D unresolved. V lost 2 bases, J lost 2 bases, and 13 bases lay in between. Germline V gene lookup returns CDR1 MNHEY and CDR2 SVGAGI. The CDR3 has 16 residues. The CDR3 DNA follows: TGTGCCAGCAGTTACGCGAGACAACAACCCTACAATGAGCAGTTCTTC. Its translation: CASSYARQQPYNEQFF.

V usage is TRBV11-2 and J usage is TRBJ2-7, with 9 bases identical to TRBD1. Germline loops: CDR1 SGHAT, CDR2 FQNNGV. V was pared by 6 bases and J by 1 base, with 10 bases of the junction left unmatched. The CDR3 runs 16 residues. CDR3 amino acids: CASRFNRGRRSYEQYF. For the CDR3, the DNA is TGTGCCAGCAGATTTAACAGGGGGCGTCGATCCTACGAGCAGTACTTC.

In its sample, this clonotype was seen a few times. J is TRBJ2-6 and V is TRBV5-1; D possibly corresponds to TRBD1 (6 bases). V was cut by 5 bases and J by 12 bases, with 27 bases left in between. This CDR3 has 17 amino acids. Germline CDR1 is SGHRS and CDR2 is YFSETQ. In nucleotides, the CDR3 is TGCGCCAGCAGTCGGGTCCCCAATCAGGGGCAAACCCCCGTCCTGACTTTC. Protein sequence: CASSRVPNQGQTPVLTF.

V and J are TRBV5-1 and TRBJ2-1, with D unresolved. V dropped 0 bases and J dropped 7 bases, with 11 bases sitting between them. The CDR3 has 14 amino acids. CDR1 and CDR2 from the germline V gene are SGHRS and YFSETQ. CDR3 coding DNA: TGCGCCAGCAGCTTGGACCCCGGCGGTAATGAGCAGTTCTTC. It is translated as CASSLDPGGNEQFF.

This clonotype appeared a few times. This chain uses TRBV20-1 with TRBJ2-1; 8 bases match TRBD2. V gave up 2 bases and J gave up 7 bases; unmatched junction bases: 4. The CDR3 has 13 amino acids. Germline V gene data show CDR1 as DFQATT and CDR2 as SNEGSKA (reference sequence). In DNA form, the CDR3 reads TGCAGTGCTAGATTAGCGGGGAGAAATGAGCAGTTCTTC. This gives the protein CSARLAGRNEQFF.

The chain is built from TRBV12-3 or TRBV12-4 and TRBJ2-7; 8 bases fit TRBD1. The V segment lost 6 bases and the J segment 3 bases; nucleotides outside the gene matches: 7. This CDR3 has 14 residues. CDR3 in amino acids: CASSPDREYYEQYF. The CDR3 region has the DNA TGTGCCAGCAGCCCGGACAGGGAGTACTACGAGCAGTACTTC.